The 30 T cell receptor beta chains below come from one sample, sequenced in a study of blood T cell repertoires in COVID-19. TCRdb's copy holds only in-frame clones and misses some; the assay was immunoSEQ multiplex PCR. The top ten hold approximately 6% of the sample, which has about 270,000 clones, roughly 86% seen once. Sequences were obtained from peripheral blood. The receptor set was obtained from a woman of 80 years or more with COVID-19, enrolled during active disease.

V gene TRBV7-2 combines with J gene TRBJ1-2; unclear D gene. Per the germline V gene, CDR1 is SGHTA and CDR2 is FQGNSA. V lost 3 bases to trimming and J lost 7 bases, with 12 bases between them. The CDR3 extends over 13 amino acids. CDR3 nucleotide sequence: TGTGCCAGCAGCTTCCGGGATGGAGTTGGCTACACCTTC. It yields the protein CASSFRDGVGYTF.

V gene TRBV13 combines with J gene TRBJ1-2; 7 bases line up with TRBD1. From germline, CDR1 is PRHDT and CDR2 FYEKMQ (reference sequence). There are 14 residues in the CDR3. The J segment lost 5 bases and the V segment lost 7 bases, leaving 10 bases of the junction unmatched. The CDR3 DNA sequence: TGTGCCAGCAAATTCAGGGGGGCGTATTATGGCTACACCTTC. This translates into CASKFRGAYYGYTF.

This sequence joins TRBV3-1 (or the pseudogene TRBV3-2) and TRBJ2-7; D may be TRBD1 (5 bases). The CDR3 contains 17 residues. Germline V gives CDR1 LGHDT, CDR2 YNNKEL (reference sequence). V shed 0 bases and J shed 4 bases, with 19 bases lying between them. CDR3 nucleotides: TGTGCCAGCAGCCAAGAGAGGAGACAGCCGACCTTTTACGAGCAGTACGTC. Translating gives CASSQERRQPTFYEQYV.

The CDR3 loop is CATRDRSNQPQHF. DNA for the CDR3: TGTGCCACCAGAGACAGGAGCAATCAGCCCCAGCATTTT. This rearrangement joins TRBV24-1 to TRBJ1-5, with D possibly matching TRBD1 (6 bases). Germline values: CDR1 KGHDR, CDR2 SFDVKD. Trimming took off 7 bases at V and 1 base at J, with 7 bases between the two ends. The CDR3 consists of 13 residues.

V gene TRBV5-1 combines with J gene TRBJ1-1; a possible D gene is TRBD1 (6 bases). CDR1 and CDR2 (germline): SGHRS, YFSETQ. The CDR3 contains 15 residues. V lost 4 bases, J lost 1 base, and 14 bases lay in between. For the CDR3, the DNA is TGCGCCAGCAGCCGAACAGGGAACGCGAACACTGAAGCTTTCTTT. Amino acid sequence: CASSRTGNANTEAFF.

The rearrangement links TRBV3-1 (or the pseudogene TRBV3-2) to TRBJ1-4; 9 positions agree with TRBD1. J gave up 10 bases and V 4 bases, and 4 bases lay outside the gene matches. The CDR3 contains 13 residues. CDR1 and CDR2 (germline): LGHDT, YNNKEL (reference sequence). In DNA, the CDR3 is TGTGCCAGCAGCCTGGGACAGGGAGGAAAACTGTTTTTT. It codes for CASSLGQGGKLFF.

The rearrangement uses TRBV19 and TRBJ2-5; D perhaps matches TRBD2 (6 bases). V dropped 7 bases and J dropped 2 bases, with 17 bases sitting between them. This CDR3 comprises 15 residues. Germline V gene lookup returns CDR1 LNHDA and CDR2 SQIVND (reference sequence). The CDR3 nucleotides read TGTGCCAGTACCTCCAATGGCGGGAATCAAGAGACCCAGTACTTC. Translating it yields CASTSNGGNQETQYF.

The rearrangement links TRBV28 to TRBJ1-2, with TRBD1 as a possible D gene (5 bases). From germline, CDR1 is MDHEN and CDR2 SYDVKM. V lost 6 bases, J lost 7 bases, and 15 bases lay in between. The CDR3 has 13 residues. The DNA of the CDR3 is TGTGCCAGCAGCCGACAGATTACTGGTGGCTACACCTTC. This encodes CASSRQITGGYTF.

DNA of the CDR3: TGTGCCAGCAGGTGGCAGACTGCAACTAATGAAAAACTGTTTTTT. It specifies CASRWQTATNEKLFF. The rearrangement uses TRBV6-5 and TRBJ1-4; no clear D. The CDR3 has 15 amino acids. Germline V gives CDR1 MNHEY, CDR2 SVGAGI. V dropped 6 bases and J dropped 0 bases, with 11 bases sitting between them.

The chain recombines TRBV5-1 with TRBJ2-3; D perhaps matches TRBD1 (5 bases). Germline loops: CDR1 SGHRS, CDR2 YFSETQ. V was trimmed by 5 bases and J by 3 bases, leaving 19 bases between them. The CDR3 has 16 residues. The CDR3 region is CASSSFTGSGTDTQYF. CDR3 in DNA: TGCGCCAGCAGTTCATTTACAGGCTCGGGTACAGATACGCAGTATTTT.

The chain carries TRBV7-2 and TRBJ1-1; perhaps TRBD1 as D (6 bases). The V and J ends lost 6 bases and 11 bases respectively, with 22 bases between them. CDR1 is SGHTA and CDR2 is FQGNSA in the germline V gene. The CDR3 runs 14 residues. The CDR3 sequence: CASRRQDGLEKAFF. In DNA, the CDR3 is TGTGCCAGCAGAAGACAGGACGGCTTGGAAAAGGCTTTCTTT.

The rearrangement uses TRBV10-1 and TRBJ2-3; perhaps TRBD2 as D (6 bases). From germline, CDR1 is WNHNN and CDR2 SYGVQD (reference sequence). This CDR3 spans 14 amino acids. Trimming removed 5 bases at V and 2 bases at J, with 11 bases between. The CDR3 nucleotides read TGCGCCAGCAGTAGCGGGCAACACACAGATACGCAGTATTTT. Protein product: CASSSGQHTDTQYF.

V gene TRBV10-3 combines with J gene TRBJ2-1, with 11 bases matching TRBD2. V shed 0 bases, J shed 5 bases, and the junction held 3 bases outside the gene matches. The CDR3 consists of 16 residues. Germline CDR1 reads ENHRY; CDR2 reads SYGVKD. The CDR3: CAISESALAGDNEQFF. CDR3 nucleotides: TGTGCCATCAGTGAGTCGGCACTAGCGGGGGACAATGAGCAGTTCTTC.

The chain has TRBV19 and TRBJ1-5; D is unclear. V was shortened by 3 bases and J by 7 bases, with 10 bases between the two germline ends. Germline V gives CDR1 LNHDA, CDR2 SQIVND (reference sequence). The CDR3 length is 13 residues. CDR3 residues: CASSMGTGQPQHF. DNA for the CDR3: TGTGCCAGTAGTATGGGTACGGGACAGCCCCAGCATTTT.

V usage is TRBV4-3 and J usage is TRBJ2-1; a weak D match, TRBD2 (5 bases). Looked up from germline, CDR1 is LGHNA and CDR2 is YSLEER. V was shortened by 0 bases and J by 0 bases, with 15 bases between the two germline ends. This CDR3 has 18 amino acids. The CDR3: CASSQELLSGSSYNEQFF. The CDR3 coding sequence is TGCGCCAGCAGCCAAGAGTTACTGAGCGGAAGCTCCTACAATGAGCAGTTCTTC.

Note on this clone: The same CDR3 can be traced to other DNA sequences in this sample. This chain uses TRBV27 with TRBJ1-1, with D unclear. The germline V and J ends were trimmed by 3 bases and 1 base, with 6 bases remaining between them. This CDR3 has 13 amino acids. Germline lookup yields CDR1 MNHEY and CDR2 SMNVEV (reference sequence). CDR3 bases: TGTGCCAGCAGTTTCCGGGGGAACACTGAAGCTTTCTTT. Translating it yields CASSFRGNTEAFF.

This chain links TRBV5-8 with TRBJ2-2, with D maybe TRBD2 (7 bases). CDR1 is SGHTS, CDR2 YDEGEE, per germline. Trimming took off 3 bases at V and 3 bases at J, with 18 bases between the two ends. This CDR3 is built from 17 residues. The CDR3 DNA sequence: TGTGCCAGCAGCTCCCTTAGGCAGGGGAGGGACACCGGGGAGCTGTTTTTT. Translation: CASSSLRQGRDTGELFF.

The V and J genes are TRBV12-3 or TRBV12-4 and TRBJ1-1; TRBD1 might be the D (5 bases). V lost 3 bases to trimming and J lost 5 bases, with 7 bases between them. The CDR3 totals 12 residues. CDR3 amino acids: CASSLKGTEAFF. The CDR3 DNA follows: TGTGCCAGCAGTTTGAAGGGGACTGAAGCTTTCTTT.

The chain is built from TRBV6-2 or TRBV6-3 and TRBJ1-6; 9 nucleotides align to TRBD1. Germline values: CDR1 MNHEY, CDR2 SVGEGT. The CDR3 extends over 15 amino acids. V shed 4 bases and J 8 bases; nucleotides not matched to a gene: 6. The CDR3 reads CASSSGTGSYSPLHF. The CDR3 DNA follows: TGTGCCAGCAGTTCCGGGACAGGGAGTTATTCACCCCTCCACTTT.

This chain connects TRBV3-1 (or the pseudogene TRBV3-2) to TRBJ1-4; 8 nucleotides match TRBD1. The CDR3 is 15 residues long. Germline V gives CDR1 LGHDT, CDR2 YNNKEL (reference sequence). V was clipped by 4 bases and J by 5 bases; unmatched bases: 6. CDR3: CASSLRQGKNEKLFF. The CDR3 DNA reads as TGTGCCAGCAGCCTTAGACAGGGGAAAAATGAAAAACTGTTTTTT.

The chain has TRBV7-8 and TRBJ2-1, with D maybe TRBD2 (6 bases). Trimming took 5 bases from V and 4 from J, leaving 18 bases between them. Germline lookup yields CDR1 SGHVS and CDR2 FQNEAQ. This CDR3 has 16 residues. CDR3 amino acids: CASSRRVQSPYNEQFF. CDR3 nucleotide sequence: TGTGCCAGCAGCCGGAGGGTGCAGTCACCGTACAATGAGCAGTTCTTC. Using reference TRBV7-8 and TRBJ2-1 for the parts outside the CDR3, the full variable domain is GAGVSQSPRYKVAKRGQDVALRCDPISGHVSLFWYQQALGQGPEFLTYFQNEAQLDKSGLPSDRFFAERPEGSVSTLKIQRTQQEDSAVYLCASSRRVQSPYNEQFFGPGTRLTVL.

The chain uses TRBV30 and TRBJ2-5; 7 positions match TRBD2. CDR3 size: 13 residues. Germline V gives CDR1 GTSNPN, CDR2 SVGIG (reference sequence). Trimming at V came to 3 bases and at J to 5 bases, leaving 6 bases not matched to a gene. Written as DNA, the CDR3 is TGTGCCTGGAGCGACCTCGGGGGGGAGACCCAGTACTTC. It specifies CAWSDLGGETQYF.

The V and J genes are TRBV6-5 and TRBJ2-7; 7 bases are a match to TRBD1. V dropped 6 bases and J dropped 1; count of bases not matched to a gene: 6. The CDR3 is made up of 14 amino acids. CDR1 and CDR2 (germline): MNHEY, SVGAGI. CDR3 in amino acids: CASSRTGASYEQYF. The DNA of the CDR3 is TGTGCCAGCAGCCGTACAGGGGCGTCCTACGAGCAGTACTTC.

The genes are TRBV4-2 and TRBJ2-5; 9 nucleotides agree with TRBD1. The CDR3 length is 16 residues. Germline V gene data show CDR1 as LGHNA and CDR2 as YNFKEQ. Unmatched junction bases numbered 7, after V lost 0 bases and J lost 5 bases. The CDR3 loop reads CASSQDGTGREETQYF. CDR3 in DNA: TGTGCCAGCAGCCAAGACGGGACAGGGAGGGAGGAGACCCAGTACTTC.

The V call is TRBV28, the J call TRBJ1-1; no reliable D call. The CDR3 sequence is 12 residues long. Trimming took off 5 bases at V and 3 bases at J, with 7 bases between the two ends. CDR1 and CDR2 from the germline V gene are MDHEN and SYDVKM. Here the CDR3 reads CASSERYTEAFF. The CDR3 DNA reads as TGTGCCAGCAGTGAGAGGTACACTGAAGCTTTCTTT. The full variable domain, its missing parts supplied by reference TRBV28 and TRBJ1-1, is DVKVTQSSRYLVKRTGEKVFLECVQDMDHENMFWYRQDPGLGLRLIYFSYDVKMKEKGDIPEGYSVSREKKERFSLILESASTNQTSMYLCASSERYTEAFFGQGTRLTVV.

In this sample, this clone turned up a few times. V gene TRBV5-1 combines with J gene TRBJ1-3; unclear D gene. V lost 3 bases, J lost 0 bases, and 10 bases lay in between. The CDR3 loop spans 15 amino acids. Germline CDR1 is SGHRS and CDR2 is YFSETQ. The CDR3 region is CASSSASVSGNTIYF. The CDR3 region has the DNA TGCGCCAGCAGCTCCGCCAGTGTCTCTGGAAACACCATATATTTT.

The genes are TRBV6-5 and TRBJ2-7, with 7 bases lining up with TRBD1. Per germline, CDR1 MNHEY and CDR2 SVGAGI. This CDR3 region has 14 residues. Losses at the gene ends were 4 bases for V and 2 bases for J; bases not matched to a gene: 5. The DNA for the CDR3 is TGTGCCAGCAGTTCCGGGACAGCACCCTACGAGCAGTACTTC. It codes for CASSSGTAPYEQYF.

This chain links TRBV3-1 (or the pseudogene TRBV3-2) with TRBJ2-3, with TRBD2 as a possible D gene (5 bases). Germline V gives CDR1 LGHDT, CDR2 YNNKEL (reference sequence). CDR3 length: 11 amino acids. Trimming shortened V by 4 bases and J by 10 bases, and 9 bases separated the two germline ends. This CDR3 reads CASSRERAQYF. The CDR3, as DNA: TGTGCCAGCAGCCGAGAGAGGGCGCAGTATTTT.

This chain links TRBV27 with TRBJ2-1, with D uncertain. The CDR3 contains 12 residues. The V gene's germline CDR1 is MNHEY and CDR2 SMNVEV (reference sequence). V lost 6 bases to trimming and J lost 12 bases, with 15 bases between them. DNA of the CDR3: TGTGCCAGCAGAAGCCAGGAATATTCGCAGTTCTTC. Translating gives CASRSQEYSQFF.

This clone was seen once. This chain connects TRBV11-3 to TRBJ1-1; D gene uncertain. Germline V gene data show CDR1 as SGHNT and CDR2 as YENEEA. V lost 3 bases and J lost 3, with 11 bases in between. The CDR3 is made up of 14 amino acids. The CDR3 coding sequence is TGTGCCAGCAGCTTGGACGGCGGGGACACTGAAGCTTTCTTT. Residues: CASSLDGGDTEAFF. Looking up the rest from reference TRBV11-3 and TRBJ1-1 gives the full variable domain: EAGVVQSPRYKIIEKKQPVAFWCNPISGHNTLYWYLQNLGQGPELLIRYENEEAVDDSQLPKDRFSAERLKGVDSTLKIQPAELGDSAVYLCASSLDGGDTEAFFGQGTRLTVV.